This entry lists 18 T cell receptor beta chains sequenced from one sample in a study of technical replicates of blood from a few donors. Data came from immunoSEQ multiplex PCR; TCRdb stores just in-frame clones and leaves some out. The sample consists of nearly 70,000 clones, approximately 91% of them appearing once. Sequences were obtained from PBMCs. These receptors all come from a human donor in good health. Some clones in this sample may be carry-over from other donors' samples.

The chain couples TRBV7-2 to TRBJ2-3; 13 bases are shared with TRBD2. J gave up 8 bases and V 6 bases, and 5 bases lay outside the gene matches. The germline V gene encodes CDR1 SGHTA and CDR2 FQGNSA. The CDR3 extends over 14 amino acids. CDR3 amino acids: CASSMGLAGSTQYF. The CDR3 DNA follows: TGTGCCAGCAGTATGGGACTAGCGGGATCTACGCAGTATTTT.

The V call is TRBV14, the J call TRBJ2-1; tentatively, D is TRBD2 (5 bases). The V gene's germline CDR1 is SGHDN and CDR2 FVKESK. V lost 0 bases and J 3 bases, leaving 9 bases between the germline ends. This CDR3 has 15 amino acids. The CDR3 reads CASSQEGGRYNEQFF. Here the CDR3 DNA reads TGTGCCAGCAGCCAAGAGGGCGGGCGCTACAATGAGCAGTTCTTC.

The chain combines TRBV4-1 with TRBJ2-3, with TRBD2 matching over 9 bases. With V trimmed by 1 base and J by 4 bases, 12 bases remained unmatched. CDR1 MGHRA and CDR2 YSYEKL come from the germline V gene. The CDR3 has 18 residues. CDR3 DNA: TGCGCCAGCAGCCAAGTACTCGGTAGCGGGAGTTACGCAGATACGCAGTATTTT. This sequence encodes CASSQVLGSGSYADTQYF.

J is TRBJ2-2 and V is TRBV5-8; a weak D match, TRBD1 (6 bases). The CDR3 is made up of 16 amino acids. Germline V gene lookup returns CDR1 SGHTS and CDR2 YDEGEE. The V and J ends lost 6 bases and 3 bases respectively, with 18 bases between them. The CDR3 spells CASTPLGRGDTGELFF. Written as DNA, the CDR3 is TGTGCCAGCACCCCCCTGGGCAGGGGAGACACCGGGGAGCTGTTTTTT.

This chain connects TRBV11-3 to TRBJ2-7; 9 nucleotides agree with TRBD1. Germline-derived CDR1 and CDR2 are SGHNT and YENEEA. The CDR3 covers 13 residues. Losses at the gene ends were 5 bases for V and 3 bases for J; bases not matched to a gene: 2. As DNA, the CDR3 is TGTGCCAGCAGCCAGGACAGGGGCTACGAGCAGTACTTC. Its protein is CASSQDRGYEQYF.

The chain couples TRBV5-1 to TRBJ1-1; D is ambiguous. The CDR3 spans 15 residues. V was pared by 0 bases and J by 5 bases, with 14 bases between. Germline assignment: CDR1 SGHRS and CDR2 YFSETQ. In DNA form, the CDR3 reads TGCGCCAGCAGCTTGGAGTCCCGGGGTGGGACTGAAGCTTTCTTT. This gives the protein CASSLESRGGTEAFF. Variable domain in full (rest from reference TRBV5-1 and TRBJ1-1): KAGVTQTPRYLIKTRGQQVTLSCSPISGHRSVSWYQQTPGQGLQFLFEYFSETQRNKGNFPGRFSGRQFSNSRSEMNVSTLELGDSALYLCASSLESRGGTEAFFGQGTRLTVV.

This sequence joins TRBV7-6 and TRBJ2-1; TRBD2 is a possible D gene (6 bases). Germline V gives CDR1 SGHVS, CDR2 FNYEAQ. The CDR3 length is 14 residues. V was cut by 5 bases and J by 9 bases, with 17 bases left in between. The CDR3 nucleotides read TGTGCCAGCAGCGCCGGGTTGGGGGGACCTGAGCAGTTCTTC. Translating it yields CASSAGLGGPEQFF.

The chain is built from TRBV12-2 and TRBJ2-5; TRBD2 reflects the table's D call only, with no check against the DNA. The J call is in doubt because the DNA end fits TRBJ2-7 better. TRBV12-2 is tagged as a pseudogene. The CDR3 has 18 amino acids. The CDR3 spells CASLLPSTSGDSSYEQYF. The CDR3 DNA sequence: TGTGCAAGTCTCCTCCCCTCGACTAGCGGGGATAGCTCCTACGAGCAGTACTTC.

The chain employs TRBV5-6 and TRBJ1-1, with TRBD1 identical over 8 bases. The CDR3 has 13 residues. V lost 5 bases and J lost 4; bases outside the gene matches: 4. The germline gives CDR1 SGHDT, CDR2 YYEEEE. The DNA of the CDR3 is TGTGCCAGCAGATCTCAGGGGGCCACTGAAGCTTTCTTT. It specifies CASRSQGATEAFF.

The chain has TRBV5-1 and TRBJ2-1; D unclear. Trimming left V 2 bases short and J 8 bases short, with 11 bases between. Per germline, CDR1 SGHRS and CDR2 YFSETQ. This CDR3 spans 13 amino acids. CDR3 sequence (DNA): TGCGCCAGCAGCTTACCGCCCTCGGATGAGCAGTTCTTC. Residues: CASSLPPSDEQFF.

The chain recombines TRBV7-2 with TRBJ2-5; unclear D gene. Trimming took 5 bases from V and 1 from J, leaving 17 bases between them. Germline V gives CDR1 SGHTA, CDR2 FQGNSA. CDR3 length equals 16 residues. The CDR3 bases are TGTGCCAGCAGCGTCATGGGCCCGGTGGGCCAAGAGACCCAGTACTTC. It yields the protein CASSVMGPVGQETQYF.

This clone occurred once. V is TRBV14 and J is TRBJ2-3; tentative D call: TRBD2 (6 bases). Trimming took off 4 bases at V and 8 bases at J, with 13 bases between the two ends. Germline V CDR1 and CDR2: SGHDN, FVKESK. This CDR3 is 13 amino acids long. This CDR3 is CASSPGLTITQYF. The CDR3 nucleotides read TGTGCCAGCAGCCCGGGACTCACCATTACGCAGTATTTT.

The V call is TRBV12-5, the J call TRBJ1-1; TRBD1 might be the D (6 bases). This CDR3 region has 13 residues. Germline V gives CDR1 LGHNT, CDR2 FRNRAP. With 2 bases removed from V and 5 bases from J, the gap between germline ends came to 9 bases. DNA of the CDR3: TGTGCTAGTGGTTTGTCCCAGGGGACTGAAGCTTTCTTT. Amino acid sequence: CASGLSQGTEAFF.

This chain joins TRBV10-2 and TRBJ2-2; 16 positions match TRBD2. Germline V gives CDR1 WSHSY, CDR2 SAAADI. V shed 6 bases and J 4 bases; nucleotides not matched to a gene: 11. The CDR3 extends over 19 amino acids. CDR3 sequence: CASSLPGTSGRARTGELFF. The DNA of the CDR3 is TGCGCCAGCAGCCTCCCCGGGACTAGCGGGAGGGCCCGCACCGGGGAGCTGTTTTTT.

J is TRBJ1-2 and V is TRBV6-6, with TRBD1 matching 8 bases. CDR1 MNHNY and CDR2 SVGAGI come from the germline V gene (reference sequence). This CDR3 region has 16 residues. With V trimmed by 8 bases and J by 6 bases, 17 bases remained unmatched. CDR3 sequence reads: CASGTLDRGGSDGYTF. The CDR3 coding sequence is TGTGCCAGCGGGACACTCGACAGGGGAGGGAGTGATGGCTACACCTTC.

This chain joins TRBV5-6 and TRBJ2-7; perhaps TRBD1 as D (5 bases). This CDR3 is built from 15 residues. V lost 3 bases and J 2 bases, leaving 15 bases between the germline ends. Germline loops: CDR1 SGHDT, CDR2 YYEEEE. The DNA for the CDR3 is TGTGCCAGCAGCTGGGCGGAGTGGGGCACCTACGAGCAGTACTTC. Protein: CASSWAEWGTYEQYF.

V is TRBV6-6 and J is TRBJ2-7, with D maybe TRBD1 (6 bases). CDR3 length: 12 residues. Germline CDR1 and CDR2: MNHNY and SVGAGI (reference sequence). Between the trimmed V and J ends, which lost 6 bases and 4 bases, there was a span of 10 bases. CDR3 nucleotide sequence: TGTGCCAGCAGCGGACAGAGATACGAGCAGTACTTC. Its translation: CASSGQRYEQYF.

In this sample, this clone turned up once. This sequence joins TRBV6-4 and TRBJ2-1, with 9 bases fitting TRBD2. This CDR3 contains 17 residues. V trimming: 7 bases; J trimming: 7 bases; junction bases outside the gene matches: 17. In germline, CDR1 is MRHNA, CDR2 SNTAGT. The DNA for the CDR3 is TGTGCCAGCACCCAAACCCCGGCTAGCGGGAATAAGAATGAGCAGTTCTTC. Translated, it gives CASTQTPASGNKNEQFF.